The 31 T cell receptor beta chains below were found in one sample sequenced in a study of blood T cell repertoires in COVID-19. TCRdb keeps only in-frame clones here, not all; method: immunoSEQ multiplex PCR. The sample contains around 200,000 clones, 80% to 85% of which appear only once. Sequencing input: peripheral blood. The source of these receptors is a human donor in a cohort sampled during active COVID-19.

This rearrangement joins TRBV15 to TRBJ1-1, with 9 positions matching TRBD1. This CDR3 is 17 amino acids long. The ends lost 2 bases at V and 1 base at J; junction bases unmatched: 8. CDR1 and CDR2 from the germline V gene are LNHNV and YYDKDF (reference sequence). CDR3 sequence reads: CATSRNPNRGRNTEAFF. Written as DNA, the CDR3 is TGTGCCACCAGCAGAAATCCGAACAGGGGGCGGAACACTGAAGCTTTCTTT.

A note on this clone: Other DNA sequences from this sample encode an identical CDR3 as well. The chain recombines TRBV18 with TRBJ2-7, with 8 positions matching TRBD2. From germline, CDR1 is KGHSH and CDR2 LQKENI. The CDR3 loop spans 15 amino acids. The V gene end was trimmed by 1 base and the J gene end by 2 bases; junction bases not matched to a gene: 4. The CDR3 region is CASSPLTSGTYEQYF. The CDR3 bases are TGTGCCAGCTCACCACTAACTAGCGGAACCTACGAGCAGTACTTC.

The V gene is TRBV27, the J gene TRBJ1-2; D remains unclear. The CDR3 runs to 14 residues. V lost 2 bases and J 5 bases, leaving 12 bases between the germline ends. The V gene's germline CDR1 is MNHEY and CDR2 SMNVEV (reference sequence). In nucleotides, the CDR3 is TGTGCCAGCAGTTTAAGTCGTACGGGATATGGCTACACCTTC. Translated: CASSLSRTGYGYTF.

The chain couples TRBV7-9 to TRBJ1-1; 11 nucleotides match TRBD1. The CDR3 covers 15 residues. Germline assignment: CDR1 SEHNR and CDR2 FQNEAQ (reference sequence). Germline trimming cut 6 bases from V and 5 bases from J; bases unmatched to any gene: 8. The DNA of the CDR3 is TGTGCCAGCAGGGGCGCCGGGACAGGGGGAACTGAAGCTTTCTTT. Its protein is CASRGAGTGGTEAFF.

This clone was recorded only once. J is TRBJ2-7 and V is TRBV5-5; a possible D gene is TRBD2 (6 bases). V lost 6 bases, J lost 0 bases, and 13 bases lay in between. The CDR3 spans 14 residues. The V gene's germline CDR1 is SGHKS and CDR2 YYEKEE (reference sequence). In DNA form, the CDR3 reads TGTGCCAGCATCGCCTGGGACTCCTCCTACGAGCAGTACTTC. Encoded protein: CASIAWDSSYEQYF.

The CDR3 DNA follows: TGTGCCAGCAGCCGCAAATCGGGACAGGGGTTTGGCGAGCAGTACTTC. It encodes CASSRKSGQGFGEQYF. The chain recombines TRBV3-1 (or the pseudogene TRBV3-2) with TRBJ2-7, with TRBD1 matching over 10 bases. There are 16 residues in the CDR3. Germline V CDR1 and CDR2: LGHDT, YNNKEL (reference sequence). V shed 4 bases, J shed 6 bases, and the junction held 12 bases outside the gene matches.

CDR3 region: CASSVGQIYMNTEAFF. The CDR3 nucleotides read TGCGCCAGCAGCGTGGGACAGATTTACATGAACACTGAAGCTTTCTTT. The V gene is TRBV5-1, the J gene TRBJ1-1; TRBD1 matches at 7 bases. V trimming: 4 bases; J trimming: 0 bases; junction bases outside the gene matches: 9. Germline V gene sequence: CDR1 SGHRS, CDR2 YFSETQ. CDR3 size: 16 residues.

This sequence joins TRBV7-6 and TRBJ2-6, with D uncertain. CDR1 is SGHVS and CDR2 is FNYEAQ in the germline V gene. This CDR3 has 15 amino acids. Trimming removed 3 bases at V and 2 bases at J, with 8 bases between. The DNA for the CDR3 is TGTGCCAGCAGCTTCGGTAATCCTGGGGCCAACGTCCTGACTTTC. It encodes CASSFGNPGANVLTF.

The DNA of the CDR3 is TGTGCCAGTAGTTGGGACAGTTCTTATGGCTACACCTTC. This encodes CASSWDSSYGYTF. The chain uses TRBV19 and TRBJ1-2; 7 bases match TRBD1. The CDR3 has 13 amino acids. The trim removed 5 bases at V and 5 bases at J, leaving 5 bases unmatched. The germline gives CDR1 LNHDA, CDR2 SQIVND (reference sequence).

This sequence joins TRBV6-2 or TRBV6-3 and TRBJ1-5; D gene unclear. Trimming took off 1 base at V and 7 bases at J, with 8 bases between the two ends. This CDR3 has 13 amino acids. Germline V lookup: CDR1 MNHEY, CDR2 SVGEGT. The CDR3 DNA sequence: TGTGCCAGCAGTTACTTTAGCGGCCAGCCCCAGCATTTT. Its translation is CASSYFSGQPQHF.

The chain couples TRBV10-3 to TRBJ2-7, with 8 nucleotides matching TRBD1. With V trimmed by 6 bases and J by 0 bases, 7 bases remained unmatched. The CDR3 spans 15 residues. Germline V CDR1 and CDR2: ENHRY, SYGVKD. The CDR3 coding sequence is TGTGCCATCAGGGAGGACAGGGCTAGCTCCTACGAGCAGTACTTC. It yields the protein CAIREDRASSYEQYF.

The chain joins TRBV19 to TRBJ1-5; D might be TRBD1 (5 bases). CDR3 length: 14 amino acids. The ends were cut back, 4 bases at V and 0 bases at J, with 7 bases in the middle. Germline V CDR1 and CDR2: LNHDA, SQIVND (reference sequence). CDR3 sequence (DNA): TGTGCCAGTAGTAGGACAAGTAGCAATCAGCCCCAGCATTTT. Translation gives CASSRTSSNQPQHF. Full variable domain (outside the CDR3, taken from reference TRBV19 and TRBJ1-5): DGGITQSPKYLFRKEGQNVTLSCEQNLNHDAMYWYRQDPGQGLRLIYYSQIVNDFQKGDIAEGYSVSREKKESFPLTVTSAQKNPTAFYLCASSRTSSNQPQHFGDGTRLSIL.

The V gene is TRBV18, the J gene TRBJ1-1; no definite D call. The CDR3 extends over 13 amino acids. V was shortened by 6 bases and J by 7 bases, with 15 bases between the two germline ends. Germline V gene data show CDR1 as KGHSH and CDR2 as LQKENI. The DNA for the CDR3 is TGTGCCAGCTCCGAGGGCGCGACCCGTGAAGCTTTCTTT. Protein: CASSEGATREAFF.

The chain joins TRBV10-3 to TRBJ2-7; 9 bases are shared with TRBD1. The CDR3 loop spans 12 amino acids. Trimming took 7 bases from V and 6 from J; bases not matched to a gene: 4. CDR1 and CDR2 (germline): ENHRY, SYGVKD. CDR3 loop: CAITGGQGEQYF. For the CDR3, the DNA is TGTGCCATCACCGGGGGACAGGGCGAGCAGTACTTC.

The chain joins TRBV27 to TRBJ2-7, with D possibly being TRBD2 (6 bases). Germline CDR1 MNHEY, CDR2 SMNVEV (reference sequence). The CDR3 has 16 amino acids. The germline V and J ends were trimmed by 5 bases and 5 bases, with 22 bases remaining between them. The CDR3 DNA reads as TGTGCCAGCAGTCCCTCTCGGGGTAGCGGCCCCGACGAGCAGTACTTC. Its protein product is CASSPSRGSGPDEQYF.

This clone was seen more than once but under ten times. The V gene is TRBV30, the J gene TRBJ2-2; TRBD1 aligns across 7 bases. The CDR3 is 14 residues long. Germline lookup yields CDR1 GTSNPN and CDR2 SVGIG (reference sequence). The ends lost 6 bases at V and 4 bases at J; junction bases unmatched: 8. CDR3 in amino acids: CACPGQSSTGELFF. In DNA form, the CDR3 reads TGTGCCTGCCCGGGACAGTCGAGCACCGGGGAGCTGTTTTTT.

The V gene is TRBV7-9, the J gene TRBJ2-3, with a weak D call TRBD2 (6 bases). CDR3 size: 14 residues. The ends were cut back, 4 bases at V and 0 bases at J, with 8 bases in the middle. Germline loops: CDR1 SEHNR, CDR2 FQNEAQ (reference sequence). The CDR3 DNA sequence: TGTGCCAGCAGCTCCCGGGGGAGCACAGATACGCAGTATTTT. Translation: CASSSRGSTDTQYF. Together with reference TRBV7-9 and TRBJ2-3, the CDR3 gives the full variable domain: DTGVSQNPRHKITKRGQNVTFRCDPISEHNRLYWYRQTLGQGPEFLTYFQNEAQLEKSRLLSDRFSAERPKGSFSTLEIQRTEQGDSAMYLCASSSRGSTDTQYFGPGTRLTVL.

The DNA of the CDR3 is TGTGCCAGCAGACCTGTAGACAGGGTTGCCTACGAGCAGTACTTC. Protein: CASRPVDRVAYEQYF. The chain employs TRBV28 and TRBJ2-7; TRBD1 agrees at 7 bases. Germline V CDR1 and CDR2: MDHEN, SYDVKM. The trim removed 6 bases at V and 2 bases at J, leaving 10 bases unmatched. The CDR3 consists of 15 residues.

The rearrangement joins TRBV18 to TRBJ1-4, with D perhaps matching TRBD1 (6 bases). The CDR3 has 14 amino acids. V gave up 4 bases and J gave up 2 bases, with 8 bases separating them. CDR1 is KGHSH, CDR2 LQKENI, per germline. The CDR3 DNA follows: TGTGCCAGCTCACTCCAGGGGACTAATGAAAAACTGTTTTTT. It specifies CASSLQGTNEKLFF. The variable domain in full, completed from reference TRBV18 and TRBJ1-4, reads NAGVMQNPRHLVRRRGQEARLRCSPMKGHSHVYWYRQLPEEGLKFMVYLQKENIIDESGMPKERFSAEFPKEGPSILRIQQVVRGDSAAYFCASSLQGTNEKLFFGSGTQLSVL.

V is TRBV7-2 and J is TRBJ2-7; D is ambiguous. CDR3 length: 14 residues. Trimming removed 7 bases at V and 0 bases at J, with 13 bases between. The V gene's germline CDR1 is SGHTA and CDR2 FQGNSA. For the CDR3, the DNA is TGTGCCAGCACCTGGGCACCTCCCTCCTACGAGCAGTACTTC. Its translation is CASTWAPPSYEQYF.

V gene TRBV28 combines with J gene TRBJ2-5, with 7 nucleotides matching TRBD2. The CDR3 runs to 14 residues. Germline CDR1 is MDHEN and CDR2 is SYDVKM. V lost 6 bases to trimming and J lost 1 base; unmatched junction nucleotides: 5. The CDR3 sequence is CASRLLAAQETQYF. CDR3 nucleotide sequence: TGTGCCAGCAGGCTTCTAGCGGCCCAAGAGACCCAGTACTTC.

V is TRBV27 and J is TRBJ1-2, with D maybe TRBD1 (6 bases). Germline V gene data show CDR1 as MNHEY and CDR2 as SMNVEV (reference sequence). The CDR3 is made up of 13 amino acids. Trimming shortened V by 7 bases and J by 4 bases, and 13 bases separated the two germline ends. The CDR3 sequence: CASTSPGVYGYTF. In DNA form, the CDR3 reads TGTGCCAGCACTTCGCCAGGGGTCTATGGCTACACCTTC.

This clone was detected only a few times. The CDR3, as DNA: TGCGCCAGCAGCCTCGGACCGGGGTTTTCGGGGGAGCAGTACTTC. It codes for CASSLGPGFSGEQYF. The V gene is TRBV4-1, the J gene TRBJ2-7, with D perhaps TRBD2 (5 bases). Germline V gene sequence: CDR1 MGHRA, CDR2 YSYEKL. V lost 4 bases and J 7 bases, leaving 20 bases between the germline ends. The CDR3 sequence is 15 residues long.

In this sample, this clone turned up a few times. The CDR3 is CASRPGTGDGNEQFF. CDR3 nucleotides: TGTGCCAGCAGGCCCGGGACAGGGGATGGTAATGAGCAGTTCTTC. The rearrangement joins TRBV5-4 to TRBJ2-1, with 10 bases fitting TRBD1. V gave up 5 bases and J gave up 7 bases; unmatched junction bases: 9. Germline V lookup: CDR1 SGHNT, CDR2 YYREEE (reference sequence). The CDR3 contains 15 residues.

This chain uses TRBV27 with TRBJ1-1, with 9 bases fitting TRBD1. The germline CDR1 and CDR2 sequences are MNHEY and SMNVEV (reference sequence). J was trimmed by 5 bases and V by 6 bases; bases with no gene match: 7. The CDR3 sequence is 14 residues long. In DNA form, the CDR3 reads TGTGCCAGCAGCCCTGGGACAGGGAGGACTGAAGCTTTCTTT. Translated: CASSPGTGRTEAFF.

The gene calls are TRBV28 and TRBJ2-7; 8 nucleotides align to TRBD2. The junction had 16 bases not matched to a gene; V was cut back by 3 bases and J by 3 bases. From germline, CDR1 is MDHEN and CDR2 SYDVKM. This CDR3 contains 18 residues. The CDR3: CASSFPTSGQSAYYEQYF. CDR3 bases: TGTGCCAGCAGTTTCCCCACTAGCGGACAATCGGCTTACTACGAGCAGTACTTC.

Only one count was recorded for this clone. The gene calls are TRBV5-6 and TRBJ1-2; unclear D gene. The CDR3 loop spans 13 amino acids. The V end lost 2 bases, the J end lost 5 bases, and 10 bases lay between the germline ends. Per the germline V gene, CDR1 is SGHDT and CDR2 is YYEEEE. The CDR3 DNA is TGTGCCAGCAGCTTAGATAGAATTTATGGCTACACCTTC. It encodes CASSLDRIYGYTF.

This clone was recorded only once. This chain joins TRBV25-1 and TRBJ2-7; tentative D call: TRBD2 (7 bases). CDR3 length equals 15 residues. Germline V gene lookup returns CDR1 MGHDK and CDR2 SYGVNS. V shed 2 bases and J shed 4 bases, with 15 bases lying between them. In nucleotides, the CDR3 is TGTGCCAGCAGTGAAAGTCGGGGGGCGCGATACGAGCAGTACTTC. Translating it yields CASSESRGARYEQYF.

V usage is TRBV7-9 and J usage is TRBJ2-7; 9 bases are a match to TRBD1. Germline-derived CDR1 and CDR2 are SEHNR and FQNEAQ (reference sequence). V lost 3 bases to trimming and J lost 4 bases; unmatched junction nucleotides: 4. This CDR3 spans 14 amino acids. DNA for the CDR3: TGTGCCAGCAGCTTGGGACAGGGTATGTACGAGCAGTACTTC. Its protein is CASSLGQGMYEQYF.

The chain combines TRBV11-1 with TRBJ2-1, with 8 bases matching TRBD2. Germline CDR1 is SGHAT and CDR2 is FQDESV (reference sequence). This CDR3 region has 15 residues. Losses at the gene ends were 5 bases for V and 2 bases for J; bases not matched to a gene: 5. CDR3 nucleotide sequence: TGTGCCAGCAGCGCCAGCGGGGGAGCCTACAATGAGCAGTTCTTC. This gives the protein CASSASGGAYNEQFF.

The chain recombines TRBV2 with TRBJ1-4; D possibly corresponds to TRBD1 (6 bases). Between the trimmed V and J ends, which lost 2 bases and 8 bases, there was a span of 12 bases. CDR1 and CDR2 (germline): SNHLY, FYNNEI. This CDR3 is built from 14 residues. The CDR3 sequence is CASSERGRGEKLFF. Written as DNA, the CDR3 is TGTGCCAGCAGTGAAAGGGGTAGGGGGGAAAAACTGTTTTTT.